The 29 T cell receptor beta chains given below trace back to one sample, sequenced in a study of control samples from healthy donors and cancer patients. TCRdb's copy holds only in-frame clones and misses some; the assay was immunoSEQ multiplex PCR. The sample includes about 140,000 clones, 91% of them seen just once. The sequenced sample was blood. The receptor source for this set is a man in his late teens or twenties in good health.

The chain carries TRBV5-1 and TRBJ2-5; either TRBD1 or TRBD2 may supply D (5 bases each). This CDR3 is 16 amino acids long. CDR1 and CDR2 from the germline V gene are SGHRS and YFSETQ. V was trimmed by 0 bases and J by 2 bases, leaving 14 bases between them. CDR3 coding DNA: TGCGCCAGCAGCTTGGTCCCGCAGGGACGGCAAGAGACCCAGTACTTC. It codes for CASSLVPQGRQETQYF.

The V call is TRBV6-5, the J call TRBJ1-1; 9 nucleotides match TRBD1. The CDR3 consists of 15 residues. Trimming at V came to 4 bases and at J to 5 bases, leaving 8 bases not matched to a gene. CDR1 and CDR2 (germline): MNHEY, SVGAGI. The CDR3 region has the DNA TGTGCCAGCAGTTGGGGGACAGGGTCGGGGACTGAAGCTTTCTTT. Residues: CASSWGTGSGTEAFF.

This clone was counted once. This chain uses TRBV4-1 with TRBJ1-2; no definite D call. In germline, CDR1 is MGHRA, CDR2 YSYEKL. Trimming pared 0 bases from V and 2 bases from J, leaving 10 bases between. The length of the CDR3 is 15 residues. The CDR3 DNA is TGCGCCAGCAGCCAAGATCTAGGGCAGAACTATGGCTACACCTTC. This gives the protein CASSQDLGQNYGYTF.

The rearrangement joins TRBV14 to TRBJ2-7, with D perhaps matching TRBD2 (5 bases). Trimming took off 4 bases at V and 3 bases at J, with 19 bases between the two ends. The length of the CDR3 is 16 residues. Germline CDR1 is SGHDN and CDR2 is FVKESK. The CDR3 sequence: CASSPPRLFFNYEQYF. The CDR3, as DNA: TGTGCCAGCAGCCCTCCCCGACTATTCTTTAACTACGAGCAGTACTTC.

The V gene is TRBV9, the J gene TRBJ2-2, with unresolved D. The V end lost 2 bases, the J end lost 5 bases, and 10 bases lay between the germline ends. The length of the CDR3 is 14 residues. CDR1 SGDLS and CDR2 YYNGEE come from the germline V gene. The DNA of the CDR3 is TGTGCCAGCAGCGTTGTAGCTCAGACCGGGGAGCTGTTTTTT. Amino acids: CASSVVAQTGELFF.

The chain carries TRBV7-2 and TRBJ2-3; 9 positions match TRBD2. The CDR3 is 19 amino acids. Germline lookup yields CDR1 SGHTA and CDR2 FQGNSA. The V and J ends lost 5 bases and 4 bases, in that order; junction bases with no gene match: 19. For the CDR3, the DNA is TGTGCCAGCAGCCCTAGGAGCCCCTCGGCTAGCGGGACCCCAGATACGCAGTATTTT. Translating gives CASSPRSPSASGTPDTQYF.

This rearrangement joins TRBV4-3 to TRBJ1-6; no definite D call. Germline V lookup: CDR1 LGHNA, CDR2 YSLEER. This CDR3 comprises 17 residues. Deletions cut 1 base from V and 4 bases from J, with 14 bases between. The CDR3 loop is CASSQVRGGFYNSPLHF. The CDR3 bases are TGCGCCAGCAGCCAAGTCCGGGGAGGGTTTTATAATTCACCCCTCCACTTT.

This chain connects TRBV25-1 to TRBJ2-2, with D possibly being TRBD1 (5 bases). Looked up from germline, CDR1 is MGHDK and CDR2 is SYGVNS. There are 16 residues in the CDR3. Trimming cost V 1 base and J 4 bases, with 13 bases left between them. CDR3: CASSELAGKGTGELFF. DNA for the CDR3: TGTGCCAGCAGTGAATTGGCAGGGAAGGGCACCGGGGAGCTGTTTTTT.

This chain connects TRBV6-4 to TRBJ1-5; 9 bases fit TRBD1. The V segment lost 4 bases and the J segment 2 bases; nucleotides outside the gene matches: 6. The CDR3 length is 16 residues. From germline, CDR1 is MRHNA and CDR2 SNTAGT. The CDR3 sequence is CASSGTDRGGNQPQHF. CDR3 bases: TGTGCCAGCAGTGGTACGGACAGGGGTGGCAATCAGCCCCAGCATTTT.

The chain has TRBV4-2 and TRBJ2-2; 7 bases agree with TRBD2. CDR3 length: 16 amino acids. V shed 4 bases, J shed 0 bases, and the junction held 5 bases outside the gene matches. Germline V lookup: CDR1 LGHNA, CDR2 YNFKEQ. The CDR3 DNA sequence: TGTGCCAGCAGCCGGAAGACTAGCCCGAACACCGGGGAGCTGTTTTTT. This encodes CASSRKTSPNTGELFF.

The V and J genes are TRBV18 and TRBJ2-3; 9 bases match TRBD2. The CDR3 is 17 residues long. The junction had 9 bases not matched to a gene; V was cut back by 5 bases and J by 0 bases. The V gene's germline CDR1 is KGHSH and CDR2 LQKENI. CDR3 amino acids: CASSALAGDTSTDTQYF. The DNA for the CDR3 is TGTGCCAGCTCAGCACTAGCGGGCGATACTAGCACAGATACGCAGTATTTT.

The chain carries TRBV4-2 and TRBJ2-1, with 7 nucleotides matching TRBD2. Germline V CDR1 and CDR2: LGHNA, YNFKEQ. This CDR3 is built from 14 residues. Trimming took 0 bases from V and 8 from J; bases not matched to a gene: 4. CDR3 sequence: CASSQDHAGDEQFF. CDR3 sequence (DNA): TGTGCCAGCAGCCAAGATCACGCGGGAGATGAGCAGTTCTTC.

This clone has just one count. V usage is TRBV28 and J usage is TRBJ2-6; D is ambiguous. The CDR3 sequence is 12 residues long. V was pared by 8 bases and J by 2 bases, with 4 bases between. The germline V gene has CDR1 MDHEN and CDR2 SYDVKM. CDR3 coding DNA: TGTGCCAGCGGCCCTGGGGCCAACGTCCTGACTTTC. Amino acid sequence: CASGPGANVLTF. The entire variable domain, with the rest obtained from reference TRBV28 and TRBJ2-6, is as follows: DVKVTQSSRYLVKRTGEKVFLECVQDMDHENMFWYRQDPGLGLRLIYFSYDVKMKEKGDIPEGYSVSREKKERFSLILESASTNQTSMYLCASGPGANVLTFGAGSRLTVL.

The chain links TRBV30 to TRBJ2-2, with D uncertain. Germline CDR1 GTSNPN, CDR2 SVGIG (reference sequence). Trimming stripped 0 bases from V and 2 bases from J, with 10 bases between. The CDR3 length is 15 residues. As DNA, the CDR3 is TGTGCCTGGAGTGTACTACTTTCTAACACCGGGGAGCTGTTTTTT. It translates to CAWSVLLSNTGELFF.

V is TRBV4-3 and J is TRBJ2-6; 12 nucleotides align to TRBD1. V trimming: 0 bases; J trimming: 2 bases; junction bases outside the gene matches: 5. The CDR3 runs 19 residues. Germline values: CDR1 LGHNA, CDR2 YSLEER. The CDR3 region is CASSQDWGQGAAGANVLTF. The CDR3 bases are TGCGCCAGCAGCCAAGATTGGGGACAGGGGGCGGCTGGGGCCAACGTCCTGACTTTC.

The V and J genes are TRBV29-1 and TRBJ2-2; D uncertain. The germline gives CDR1 SQVTM, CDR2 ANQGSEA. The CDR3 consists of 13 residues. V lost 1 base and J 6 bases, leaving 9 bases between the germline ends. The DNA for the CDR3 is TGCAGCGTTGAAGGGGAATCGGCCGGGGAGCTGTTTTTT. This encodes CSVEGESAGELFF.

J is TRBJ2-3 and V is TRBV11-2; TRBD2 aligns across 10 bases. With V trimmed by 2 bases and J by 1 base, 3 bases remained unmatched. Germline V CDR1 and CDR2: SGHAT, FQNNGV. The CDR3 length is 16 residues. CDR3 loop: CASSLPLAGGTDTQYF. In DNA, the CDR3 is TGTGCCAGCAGCTTACCTCTAGCGGGGGGCACAGATACGCAGTATTTT. Combining the CDR3 with reference TRBV11-2 and TRBJ2-3 gives the whole variable domain EAGVAQSPRYKIIEKRQSVAFWCNPISGHATLYWYQQILGQGPKLLIQFQNNGVVDDSQLPKDRFSAERLKGVDSTLKIQPAKLEDSAVYLCASSLPLAGGTDTQYFGPGTRLTVL.

The V gene is TRBV15, the J gene TRBJ2-7, with 8 bases aligning to TRBD1. CDR1 and CDR2 (germline): LNHNV, YYDKDF (reference sequence). This CDR3 spans 14 amino acids. V lost 3 bases, J lost 2 bases, and 3 bases stayed unmatched. DNA of the CDR3: TGTGCCACCAGCAGGGACAGGGTCCCCTACGAGCAGTACTTC. Its protein product is CATSRDRVPYEQYF.

The CDR3 region is CASIQQDGDRQPQHF. The CDR3 DNA sequence: TGTGCCAGCATACAACAGGACGGGGATCGGCAGCCCCAGCATTTT. This sequence joins TRBV28 and TRBJ1-5, with D tentatively TRBD1 (5 bases). Germline V gene data show CDR1 as MDHEN and CDR2 as SYDVKM. The germline V and J ends were trimmed by 7 bases and 7 bases, with 20 bases remaining between them. The CDR3 totals 15 residues.

V gene TRBV11-2 combines with J gene TRBJ2-5; unclear D gene. The CDR3 runs to 15 residues. In germline, CDR1 is SGHAT, CDR2 FQNNGV. Trimming stripped 0 bases from V and 5 bases from J, with 13 bases between. The DNA of the CDR3 is TGTGCCAGCAGCTTAGAATGGAGTTTAGAGGAGACCCAGTACTTC. Translation gives CASSLEWSLEETQYF.

The chain has TRBV4-1 and TRBJ1-4; unclear D gene. V dropped 2 bases and J dropped 4 bases, with 8 bases sitting between them. There are 14 residues in the CDR3. From germline, CDR1 is MGHRA and CDR2 YSYEKL. This chain's CDR3 is CASSQRQVNEKLFF. The CDR3 nucleotides read TGCGCCAGCAGCCAACGCCAGGTTAATGAAAAACTGTTTTTT.

The chain joins TRBV3-1 (or the pseudogene TRBV3-2) to TRBJ2-7; TRBD1 or TRBD2 may be the D gene (5 bases each). Germline CDR1 reads LGHDT; CDR2 reads YNNKEL (reference sequence). This CDR3 has 13 amino acids. V was pared by 4 bases and J by 0 bases, with 7 bases between. The CDR3 region has the DNA TGTGCCAGCAGCCCTGGGACCTCCTACGAGCAGTACTTC. Its protein product is CASSPGTSYEQYF.

The chain uses TRBV19 and TRBJ1-4, with D possibly TRBD1 on 5 matching bases. Germline CDR1 is LNHDA and CDR2 is SQIVND (reference sequence). The CDR3 totals 17 residues. Trimming pared 4 bases from V and 3 bases from J, leaving 18 bases between. The CDR3 bases are TGTGCCAGTAGTAACCCGGGACTTCCAAGCTCTAATGAAAAACTGTTTTTT. It encodes CASSNPGLPSSNEKLFF.

The J gene is TRBJ2-5, the V gene TRBV14; D unclear. Per the germline V gene, CDR1 is SGHDN and CDR2 is FVKESK. V was trimmed by 4 bases and J by 4 bases, leaving 10 bases between them. The CDR3 has 13 amino acids. CDR3: CASSPQVPETQYF. The CDR3 DNA reads TGTGCCAGCAGCCCTCAAGTTCCAGAGACCCAGTACTTC.

The V call is TRBV28, the J call TRBJ1-4; D is unresolved. CDR3 length: 13 amino acids. With 6 bases removed from V and 4 bases from J, the gap between germline ends came to 9 bases. Germline V gene lookup returns CDR1 MDHEN and CDR2 SYDVKM. CDR3 loop: CASSPPLNEKLFF. The DNA of the CDR3 is TGTGCCAGCAGCCCCCCCCTTAATGAAAAACTGTTTTTT.

This clone was seen just once. The chain is built from TRBV19 and TRBJ1-2; D is perhaps TRBD1 (6 bases). Germline values: CDR1 LNHDA, CDR2 SQIVND (reference sequence). The CDR3 consists of 15 residues. Deletions cut 0 bases from V and 4 bases from J, with 12 bases between. Written as DNA, the CDR3 is TGTGCCAGTAGTATAGATATGGGGGCGGCCTATGGCTACACCTTC. Residues: CASSIDMGAAYGYTF.

The chain combines TRBV29-1 with TRBJ1-4, with D tentatively TRBD1 (6 bases). The CDR3 spans 13 residues. Germline V gene sequence: CDR1 SQVTM, CDR2 ANQGSEA. The V end was cut by 4 bases, the J end by 4 bases, with 10 bases between. CDR3 sequence: CSVATGSNEKLFF. In nucleotides, the CDR3 is TGCAGCGTTGCTACAGGGAGTAATGAAAAACTGTTTTTT.

This chain links TRBV11-2 with TRBJ1-5; possible D gene TRBD1, 6 bases. Germline CDR1 SGHAT, CDR2 FQNNGV. Trimming took 2 bases from V and 5 from J, leaving 10 bases between them. The CDR3 runs 14 residues. The CDR3 spells CASSLWGADQPQHF. The CDR3 bases are TGTGCCAGCAGCTTATGGGGGGCAGATCAGCCCCAGCATTTT.

V usage is TRBV27 and J usage is TRBJ2-5; D not resolved. CDR3 length equals 13 residues. Per the germline V gene, CDR1 is MNHEY and CDR2 is SMNVEV (reference sequence). V lost 4 bases and J 2 bases, leaving 8 bases between the germline ends. In DNA form, the CDR3 reads TGTGCCAGCAGTTCCCACAAACAAGAGACCCAGTACTTC. Translating gives CASSSHKQETQYF.